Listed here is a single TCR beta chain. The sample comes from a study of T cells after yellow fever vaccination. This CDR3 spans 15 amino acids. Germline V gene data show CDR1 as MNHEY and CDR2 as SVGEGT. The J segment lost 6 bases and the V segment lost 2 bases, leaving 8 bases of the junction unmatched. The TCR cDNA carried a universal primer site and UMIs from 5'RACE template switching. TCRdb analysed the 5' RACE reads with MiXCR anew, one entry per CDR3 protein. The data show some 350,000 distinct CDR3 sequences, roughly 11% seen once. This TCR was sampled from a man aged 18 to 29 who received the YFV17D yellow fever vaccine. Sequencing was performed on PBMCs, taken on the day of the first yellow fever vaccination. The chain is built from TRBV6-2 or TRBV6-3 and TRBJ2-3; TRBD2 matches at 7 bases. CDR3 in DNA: TGTGCCAGCAGTTACGGCGCGGGGAGGGGCGATACGCAGTATTTT. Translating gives CASSYGAGRGDTQYF.